This T cell receptor beta chain was captured in a study of T cells in Graves' hyperthyroidism and ophthalmopathy. The study, taken as a whole, reports: Researchers found most expanded thyroid clonotypes above 0.001 in blood as well. Researchers report that a 13 V-J model separated ophthalmopathy from stable hyperthyroidism. The model's output predicted ophthalmopathy at a median of 6.5 months prior to onset.

From RNA transcripts, TCR beta CDR3 regions were amplified. First-round RT-PCR targeting the TCR CDR3 was performed with the HTBI primer set. TCRdb reanalysed the multiplex PCR reads using MiXCR and keeps one entry per CDR3 protein. The data hold 470,000 or so distinct CDR3 sequences, with less than 25% observed a single time. The V end lost 3 bases, the J end lost 1 base, and 10 bases lay between the germline ends. The CDR3 runs 15 residues. Germline V gives CDR1 MDHEN, CDR2 SYDVKM. Uncontrolled infection, other autoimmune disease, pregnancy or lactation barred patients from enrollment. This clonotype appeared many times. Its target is not known.

The chain recombines TRBV28 with TRBJ1-5, with D tentatively TRBD1 (6 bases). This sequence was found in a man aged 18-30 years with Graves' hyperthyroidism. Input material: blood. This CDR3 is CASSFNRVSNQPQHF. CDR3 DNA: TGTGCCAGCAGTTTTAACAGGGTCAGCAATCAGCCCCAGCATTTT.